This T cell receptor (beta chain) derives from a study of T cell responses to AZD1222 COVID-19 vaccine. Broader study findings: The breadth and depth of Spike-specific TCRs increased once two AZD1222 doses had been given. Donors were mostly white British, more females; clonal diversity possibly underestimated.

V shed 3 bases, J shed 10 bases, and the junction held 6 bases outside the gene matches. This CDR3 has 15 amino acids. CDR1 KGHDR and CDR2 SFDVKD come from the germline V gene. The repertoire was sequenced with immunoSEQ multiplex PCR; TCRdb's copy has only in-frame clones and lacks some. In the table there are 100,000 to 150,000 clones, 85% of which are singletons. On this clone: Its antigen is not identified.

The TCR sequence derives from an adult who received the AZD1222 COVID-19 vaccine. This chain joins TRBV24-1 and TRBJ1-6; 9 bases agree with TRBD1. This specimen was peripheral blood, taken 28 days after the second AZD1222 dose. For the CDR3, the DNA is TGTGCCACCAGTGATGGGACAGGGCCGGGATCACCCCTCCACTTT. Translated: CATSDGTGPGSPLHF.